This TCR beta chain is drawn from a study of CD8+CD57+ T cells in acquired aplastic anemia. Study overall: Roughly 3.1 ug was the average amount of DNA from sorted CD4+ and CD8+ cells.

The CDR3 is 14 amino acids. Trimming cost V 6 bases and J 2 bases, with 9 bases left between them. Germline V CDR1 and CDR2: KGHDR, SFDVKD. In the case of this clonotype: Its antigen is as yet unknown.

Both TCR beta VDJ combination and CDR3 sequence profiling were carried out. Genomic DNA was the template for this profiling. Using its own MiXCR run on the reads, TCRdb lists one record per CDR3 protein. The sample yields under 350,000 distinct CDR3 sequences, 45% to 65% seen once. Study-wide points: The number of CD8+ CDR3 sequences shared by patients and controls was about 27. Researchers reported that CD8+ Simpson's diversity was not significantly different in patients versus controls.

J is TRBJ2-2 and V is TRBV24-1; possibly TRBD1 for D (6 bases). Sequencing was carried out using sorted CD4+, CD8+, or CD8+CD57+ T cells (not recorded which) from PBMCs. This receptor was taken from a human donor with severe aplastic anemia or a healthy control (not recorded which). CDR3 nucleotide sequence: TGTGCCACCAGTAGGACAGCCAACACCGGGGAGCTGTTTTTT. Residues: CATSRTANTGELFF.